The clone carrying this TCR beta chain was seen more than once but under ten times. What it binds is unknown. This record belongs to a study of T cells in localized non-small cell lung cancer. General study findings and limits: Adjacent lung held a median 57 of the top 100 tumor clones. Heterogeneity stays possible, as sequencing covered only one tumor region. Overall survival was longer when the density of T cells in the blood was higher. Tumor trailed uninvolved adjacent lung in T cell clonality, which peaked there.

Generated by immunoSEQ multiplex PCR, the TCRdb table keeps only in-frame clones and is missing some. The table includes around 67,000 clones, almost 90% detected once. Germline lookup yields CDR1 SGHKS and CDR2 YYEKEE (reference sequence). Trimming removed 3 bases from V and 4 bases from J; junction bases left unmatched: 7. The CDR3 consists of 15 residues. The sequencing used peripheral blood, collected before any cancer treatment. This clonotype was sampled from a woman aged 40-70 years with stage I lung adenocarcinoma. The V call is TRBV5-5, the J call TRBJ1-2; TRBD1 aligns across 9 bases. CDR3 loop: CASSSGTGQSYGYTF. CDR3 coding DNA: TGTGCCAGCAGCTCCGGGACAGGGCAAAGCTATGGCTACACCTTC. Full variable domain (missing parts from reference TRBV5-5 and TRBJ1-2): DAGVTQSPTHLIKTRGQQVTLRCSPISGHKSVSWYQQVLGQGPQFIFQYYEKEERGRGNFPDRFSARQFPNYSSELNVNALLLGDSALYLCASSSGTGQSYGYTFGSGTRLTVV.